This T cell receptor (beta chain) was sequenced during a study of blood T cell repertoires in COVID-19. Overall study context: Italy, Spain and the United States were the sources of the convalescent and acute COVID-19 samples.

Trimming removed 3 bases at V and 5 bases at J, with 10 bases between. CDR3 length: 13 amino acids. Participants came from about 24 US areas, aged about 18 to 95 years. Cohort placement rested on clinical history that participants reported themselves. Methods used by the authors: Researchers report that nucleated cell counts were estimated from reference gene primer amplification. Measured with immunoSEQ multiplex PCR; TCRdb has only the in-frame clones, and not every one. The DNA gave D and trimming, while V, J and clone size come from that table. Of some 200,000 clones in the sample, 81% are singletons; the top ten hold around 9.3%.

The clonotype comes from a woman aged 45-65 years with acute COVID-19. The chain carries TRBV12-3 or TRBV12-4 and TRBJ2-5; maybe TRBD1 (6 bases). Source material: PBMCs or T cells enriched from blood (not recorded which). The CDR3 nucleotides read TGTGCCAGCAGTTTTTGGGACATCGAGACCCAGTACTTC. It specifies CASSFWDIETQYF.